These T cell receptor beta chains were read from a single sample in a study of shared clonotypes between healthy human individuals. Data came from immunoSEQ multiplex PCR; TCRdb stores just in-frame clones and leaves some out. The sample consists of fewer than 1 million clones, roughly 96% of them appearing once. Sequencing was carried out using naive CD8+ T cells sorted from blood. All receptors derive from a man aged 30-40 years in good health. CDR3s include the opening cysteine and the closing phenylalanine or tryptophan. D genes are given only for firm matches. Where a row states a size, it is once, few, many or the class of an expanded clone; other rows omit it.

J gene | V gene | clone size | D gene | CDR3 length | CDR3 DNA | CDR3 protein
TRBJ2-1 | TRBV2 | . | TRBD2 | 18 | TGTGCCAGCAGGAAAGGACTAGCGGGAGTGGAATCCTACAATGAGCAGTTCTTC | CASRKGLAGVESYNEQFF
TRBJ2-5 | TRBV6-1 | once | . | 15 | TGTGCCAGCACCTCCCCCGAAGGCAGTCAAGAGACCCAGTACTTC | CASTSPEGSQETQYF
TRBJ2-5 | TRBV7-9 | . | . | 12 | TGTGCCAGCAGCCCTGACGGAGAGACCCAGTACTTC | CASSPDGETQYF
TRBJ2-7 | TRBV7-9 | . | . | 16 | TGTGCCAGCAGCCCCTCCACAGGGAATCCGCCCTACGAGCAGTACTTC | CASSPSTGNPPYEQYF
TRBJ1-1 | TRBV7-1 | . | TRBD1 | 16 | TGTGCCAGCAGCTTAGGCGGGACAGGGTCGAACGCTGAAGCTTTCTTT | CASSLGGTGSNAEAFF
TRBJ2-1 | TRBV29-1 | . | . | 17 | TGCAGCGGGCAGGGTTCTGCTGGGCTAATGGGTTACGGTGAGCAGTTCTTC | CSGQGSAGLMGYGEQFF
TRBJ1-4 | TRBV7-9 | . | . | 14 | TGTGCCAGCAGCCGTAGTTCAACTAATGAAAAACTGTTTTTT | CASSRSSTNEKLFF
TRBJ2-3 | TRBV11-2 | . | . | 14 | TGTGCCAGCAGCTTTTCAGGGGTTCAGGATACGCAGTATTTT | CASSFSGVQDTQYF
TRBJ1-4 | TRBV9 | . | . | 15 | TGTGCCAGCAGCGTAGGGGGCGGGGCAAACGAAAAACTGTTTTTT | CASSVGGGANEKLFF
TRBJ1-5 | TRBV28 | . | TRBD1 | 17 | TGTGCCAGCAGTTCCCCGCCCGGGACAGGGGCTAATCAGCCCCAGCATTTT | CASSSPPGTGANQPQHF
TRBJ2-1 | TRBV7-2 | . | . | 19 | TGTGCCAGCAGCTTAGGCGCGGCCTCAGTACAGAAAACCTACAATGAGCAGTTCTTC | CASSLGAASVQKTYNEQFF
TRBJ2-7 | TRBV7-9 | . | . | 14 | TGTGCCAGCAGCTTAGTTTTAGGGATGGACGAGCAGTACTTC | CASSLVLGMDEQYF
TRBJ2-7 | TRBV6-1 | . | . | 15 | TGTGCCAGCAGTGGCTCCAGGGGTCTGGTCTACGAGCAGTACTTC | CASSGSRGLVYEQYF
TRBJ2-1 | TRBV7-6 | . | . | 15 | TGTGCCAGCAGCCCGGGACGGGAAGGGCACAATGAGCAGTTCTTC | CASSPGREGHNEQFF
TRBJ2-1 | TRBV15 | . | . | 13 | TGTGCCACCAGCAGGGTTCCATACAATGAGCAGTTCTTC | CATSRVPYNEQFF
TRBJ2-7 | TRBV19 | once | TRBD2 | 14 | TGTGCCAGTAGTTGGGGGAGGGCCTCCGACGAGCAGTACTTC | CASSWGRASDEQYF
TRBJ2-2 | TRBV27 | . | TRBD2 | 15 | TGTGCCAGCAGTTACCTAGCGGCGAACACCGGGGAGCTGTTTTTT | CASSYLAANTGELFF
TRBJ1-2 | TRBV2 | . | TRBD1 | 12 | TGTGCCACAGGACAGGGAAGGGATGGCTACACCTTC | CATGQGRDGYTF
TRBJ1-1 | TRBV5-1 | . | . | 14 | TGCGCCAGCAGTGAGGGGGGCGCAATTGCTGAAGCTTTCTTT | CASSEGGAIAEAFF
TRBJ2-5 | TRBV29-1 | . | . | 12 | TGCAGCGTTTCCCAAGGGGAAGAGACCCAGTACTTC | CSVSQGEETQYF
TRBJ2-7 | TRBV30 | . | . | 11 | TGTGCCTGGAGGGGTTTCTACGAGCAGTACTTC | CAWRGFYEQYF
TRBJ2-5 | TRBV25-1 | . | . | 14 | TGTGCCAGCAGTGAAGTAGGGGCGGGTGAGACCCAGTACTTC | CASSEVGAGETQYF
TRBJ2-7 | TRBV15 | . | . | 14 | TGTGCCACCAGCAGAGCCAGGGAAGACTACGAGCAGTACTTC | CATSRAREDYEQYF
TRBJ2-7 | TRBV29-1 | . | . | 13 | TGCAGCGTTGAAGTCGCGGAACCCTACGAGCAGTACTTC | CSVEVAEPYEQYF
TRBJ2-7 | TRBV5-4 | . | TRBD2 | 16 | TGTGCCAGCAGTCGTGCTAGCGGGAGCAGGGCCTACGAGCAGTACTTC | CASSRASGSRAYEQYF
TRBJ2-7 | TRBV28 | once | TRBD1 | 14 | TGTGCCAGCAGTTACCGGGACAGGGTATACGAGCAGTACTTC | CASSYRDRVYEQYF
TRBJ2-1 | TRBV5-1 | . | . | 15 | TGCGCCAGCAGTTCCGACCCGAGCTCCTACAATGAGCAGTTCTTC | CASSSDPSSYNEQFF
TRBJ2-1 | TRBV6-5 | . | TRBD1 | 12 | TGTGCCAGCAGTTACGGGACAGGAGAGCAGTTCTTC | CASSYGTGEQFF
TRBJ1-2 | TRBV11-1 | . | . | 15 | TGTGCCAGCAGCCCCAGGACAGTGGGAGGCTATGGCTACACCTTC | CASSPRTVGGYGYTF
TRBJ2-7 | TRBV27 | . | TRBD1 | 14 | TGTGCCAGCAGTCCCCGAGGACAGGGGTACGAGCAGTACTTC | CASSPRGQGYEQYF
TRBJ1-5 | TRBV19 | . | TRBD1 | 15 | TGTGCCAGTAGTATAGCCGGGACAGGGGGCCAGCCCCAGCATTTT | CASSIAGTGGQPQHF
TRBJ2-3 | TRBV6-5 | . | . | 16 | TGTGCCAGCAGTTACTCGACGGCAGGGGTTGCAGATACGCAGTATTTT | CASSYSTAGVADTQYF
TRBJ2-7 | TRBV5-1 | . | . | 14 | TGCGCCAGCAGCGGATGGATTAGCGCGGACGAGCAGTACTTC | CASSGWISADEQYF
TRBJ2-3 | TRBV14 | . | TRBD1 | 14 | TGTGCCAGCAAACGGGACAGGGGATCAGATACGCAGTATTTT | CASKRDRGSDTQYF
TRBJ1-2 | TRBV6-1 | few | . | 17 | TGTGCCAGCAGTGAATTGCCAGGGAGCGTTTTTACTTATGGCTACACCTTC | CASSELPGSVFTYGYTF
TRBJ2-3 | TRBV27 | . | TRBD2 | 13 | TGTGCCAGCAGTCCTAGCGGCCCAGATACGCAGTATTTT | CASSPSGPDTQYF
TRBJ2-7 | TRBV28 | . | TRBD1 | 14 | TGTGCCAGCAGCCATGCGACAGGGGGCTACGAGCAGTACTTC | CASSHATGGYEQYF
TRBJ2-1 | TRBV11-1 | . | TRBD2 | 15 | TGTGCCAGCAGCCGGACTAGCGGGAGGGTCACTGAGCAGTTCTTC | CASSRTSGRVTEQFF
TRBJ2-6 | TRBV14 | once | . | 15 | TGTGCCAGCAGCCTACAGGGATCGGGGGCCAACGTCCTGACTTTC | CASSLQGSGANVLTF
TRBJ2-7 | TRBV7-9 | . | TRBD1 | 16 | TGTGCCAGCAGCACGGGACAGCGTATGCCCTCCTACGAGCAGTACTTC | CASSTGQRMPSYEQYF
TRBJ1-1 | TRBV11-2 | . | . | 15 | TGTGCCAGCAGCTCCGAGACGACAGGCTACACTGAAGCTTTCTTT | CASSSETTGYTEAFF
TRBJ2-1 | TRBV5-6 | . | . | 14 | TGTGCCAGCAGCTTGGCGAACTCCTACAATGAGCAGTTCTTC | CASSLANSYNEQFF
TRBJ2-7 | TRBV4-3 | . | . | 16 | TGCGCCAGCAGCCAAGATAGCGGGACAGGGTTTATCGAGCAGTACTTC | CASSQDSGTGFIEQYF
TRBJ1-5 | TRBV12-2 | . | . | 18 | TGTGCAAGTCGCCCCGCTCATTTAGGGATAGGCAGCAATCAGCCCCAGCATTTT | CASRPAHLGIGSNQPQHF
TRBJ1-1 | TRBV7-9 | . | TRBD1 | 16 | TGTGCCAGCATCCGCGGACAGGGGGCTTTGGACACTGAAGCTTTCTTT | CASIRGQGALDTEAFF
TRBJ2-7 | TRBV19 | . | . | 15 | TGTGCCAGTAGTATTAGCCTCTTAAGGGCCTACGAGCAGTACTTC | CASSISLLRAYEQYF
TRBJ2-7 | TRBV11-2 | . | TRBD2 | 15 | TGTGCCAGCAGCTTAACTAGCGGGAGGCGGGGCGAGCAGTACTTC | CASSLTSGRRGEQYF